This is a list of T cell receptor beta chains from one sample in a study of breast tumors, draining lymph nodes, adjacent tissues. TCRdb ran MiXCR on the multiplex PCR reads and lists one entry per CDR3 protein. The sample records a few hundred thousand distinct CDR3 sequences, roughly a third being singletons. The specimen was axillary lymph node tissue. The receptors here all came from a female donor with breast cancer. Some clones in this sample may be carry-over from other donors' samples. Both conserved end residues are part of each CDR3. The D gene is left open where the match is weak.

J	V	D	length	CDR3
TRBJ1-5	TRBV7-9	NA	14	CASSLGTYNQPQHF
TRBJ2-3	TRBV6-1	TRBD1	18	CASSEKSPGQGSSDTQYF
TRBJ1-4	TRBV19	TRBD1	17	CASSGTGTGATNEKLFF
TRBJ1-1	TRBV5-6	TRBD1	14	CASSFIGRGREAFF
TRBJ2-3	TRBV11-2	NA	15	CASSPGQRPQDTQYF
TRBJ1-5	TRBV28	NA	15	CASSSGSPQGQPQHF
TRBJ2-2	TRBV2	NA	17	CASSPPHGTENTGELFF
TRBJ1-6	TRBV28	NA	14	CASSLRGDVSPLHF
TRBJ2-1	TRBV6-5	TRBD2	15	CASRAGGGYYNEQFF
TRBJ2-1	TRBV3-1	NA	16	CASSQGLRRVDNEQFF
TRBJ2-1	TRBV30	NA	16	CAWSVKGASGAPEQFF
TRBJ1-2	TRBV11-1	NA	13	CASSLVGVYGYTF
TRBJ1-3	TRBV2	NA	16	CASSVWGRGSGNTIYF
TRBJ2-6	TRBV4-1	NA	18	CASSPPAGASPGANVLTF
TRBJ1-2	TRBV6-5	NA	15	CASSYKSEALYGYTF
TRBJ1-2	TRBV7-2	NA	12	CASRGPFYGYTF
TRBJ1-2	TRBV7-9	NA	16	CASSSLPTQEADGYTF
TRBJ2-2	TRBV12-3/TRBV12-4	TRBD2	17	CASILGTSGPNTGELFF
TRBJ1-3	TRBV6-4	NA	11	CAPRRGNTIYF
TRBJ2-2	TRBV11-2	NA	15	CASSLVTGPAGELFF
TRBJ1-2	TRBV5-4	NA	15	CASSLGAKGYYGYTF
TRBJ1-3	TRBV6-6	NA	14	CASTKGSSGNTIYF
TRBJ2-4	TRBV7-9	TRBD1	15	CASSPGRGGLNIQYF
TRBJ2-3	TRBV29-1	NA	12	CSVGASRDTQYF
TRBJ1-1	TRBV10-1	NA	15	CASSDSGTPNTEAFF
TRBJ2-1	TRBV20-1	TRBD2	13	CSARKAGGNEQFF
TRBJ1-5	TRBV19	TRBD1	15	CASSPQGAGNQPQHF
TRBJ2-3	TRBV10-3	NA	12	CAAAGSTDTQYF
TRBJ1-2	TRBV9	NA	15	CASSVEDGRNYGYTF
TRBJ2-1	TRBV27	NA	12	CASSRTPNEQFF
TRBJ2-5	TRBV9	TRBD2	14	CARASGSIGETQYF
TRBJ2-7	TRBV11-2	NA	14	CASSLEQGPYEQYF
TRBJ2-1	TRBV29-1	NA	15	CSAAAGPSSYNEQFF
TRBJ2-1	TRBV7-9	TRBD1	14	CASRSGGPYNEQFF
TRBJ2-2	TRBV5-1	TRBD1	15	CASSSGQGNTGELFF
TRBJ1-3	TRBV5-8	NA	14	CASSWSSSGNTIYF
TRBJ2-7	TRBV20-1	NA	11	CSAKWVYEQYF
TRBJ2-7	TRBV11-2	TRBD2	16	CASRSLASGGSYEQYF
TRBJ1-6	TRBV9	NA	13	CASSVEGSSPLHF